Below, one T cell receptor beta chain is given with its context. This clone's antigen is unknown. One base away there is no much larger clone; base qualities are not given. The library was generated by 5' RACE. The instrument given in TCRdb is Illumina HiSeq 2500. A second PCR of about 6 to 12 cycles was performed with a sample-barcoded 5' primer and a J-beta primer mix. Each TCR beta cDNA molecule received a unique molecular identifier from a template-switch 5' adaptor carrying 12 random nucleotides. Each sample yielded at least 2.5 million CDR3-containing paired-end reads. The Mint cDNA synthesis kit, primed by a TRBC-specific oligonucleotide, was used to synthesize first-strand cDNA from all RNA. Following uracil-DNA glycosylase treatment, all cDNA underwent a first 18-cycle PCR with the universal primers M1SS and BC2_uni_R. Turning to the authors' computational methods: Each sample was normalized by randomly selecting 1 million high-quality reads, each carrying a distinct molecular identifier. Instead of being binned into consensus sequences, reads that shared molecular identifiers were thrown out. MiTCR, set to a Q25 quality threshold and the strictest error-elimination algorithm, was used for CDR3 identification, clonotype clustering and error correction. A nonparametric unseen species model with Euler transformation was used to estimate lower-bound total TCR beta diversity. Using fastp trimming at Q25 and MiXCR clonotype assembly, TCRdb reanalyzed the public sequencing data and kept in-frame beta chains. One record per CDR3 amino acid sequence lists the most common genes and DNA. The V and J calls, along with clone size, are taken from TCRdb and not from the paper's own processing. The sample yields some 920,000 distinct CDR3 sequences; roughly 51% were counted once. The top ten hold about 22% of the sample.

The source of the sample is a study of blood T cells in healthy people across ages (dated by TCRdb to between 2014 and 2017). The study in broad terms: Template switching captured roughly one uniquely barcoded TCR beta cDNA molecule per two T cells in model experiments. The donors were divided into four age groups: young (average around 15 years), middle-aged (around 41), aged (approximately 62) and long-lived (more than 75). Age-related changes in TCR beta repertoire diversity were measured in the study by deep sequencing normalized with unique cDNA molecular identifiers. The study analyzed two additional independent replicas of 1 million unique cDNA reads from the same blood draw for two donors, one aged 18 to 30 and one aged 80 or older. To avoid experimental bias, donors of different ages were spread randomly across the sequencing lanes. General conclusions and limits of the study: Because profiling used bulk unsorted PBMCs, naive and antigen-experienced compartments could not be compared conclusively. Observed TCR beta diversity per million T cells fell roughly linearly with age, and a significant reduction was already apparent by age roughly 40. Donor CMV infection status was unknown, potentially confounding age-related changes in expanded clonotypes. The percentage of naive T cells measured by flow cytometry correlated strongly with observed TCR beta diversity. Compared with the aged group, more naive CD4+ T cells, fewer expanded clones and increased TCR diversity were shown by the long-lived group, suggesting age selection. Total diversity estimates from one million sequenced T cells were considered lower bounds and underestimates.

The CDR3 holds 14 amino acids from the cysteine to the phenylalanine. The read is trimmed to its CDR3 DNA, 42 bases read in frame from base 1. Taken from the germline V gene, the CDR1 and CDR2 loops are SQVTM and ANQGSEA. A distance of 17 bases separates the germline ends of V and J, which lose 5 bases and 4 bases respectively. Systemically healthy Caucasian individuals from Russia, approximately 39 in total and aged roughly 6 to 95 years, were included as donors. Each donor gave 8 to 10 milliliters of peripheral blood, drawn into EDTA-treated Vacutainer tubes. Ficoll-Paque density-gradient centrifugation was used to isolate PBMCs, with at least 7 million obtained per sample. Trizol reagent was used to extract total RNA from the PBMCs, yielding at least 6 micrograms per sample. For every donor, flow cytometry on a PBMC aliquot measured the percentage of naive CD45RAhigh/CD27high T cells.

The specimen sequenced was blood. The TCR originated in a woman aged 55-75 years in good health. The sequence is built from TRBV29-1 and TRBJ1-1, and possibly TRBD1, on 6 matching bases. In nucleotide form, the sequence is TGCAGCGTTATCGTCGAGGGGGTAGGCACTGAAGCTTTCTTT. Its coded protein is CSVIVEGVGTEAFF.